Listed below are T cell receptor beta chains from one sample, sequenced in a study of identical twins. In TCRdb, the 5' RACE reads were re-called with MiXCR into one record per CDR3 protein. In the table there are 240,000 or so distinct CDR3 sequences, about 7% of which are singletons. In addition, the sample was reused for a study of yellow fever vaccine responses in identical twins.

The sample was memory (CD45RO+) T cells sorted from blood. The receptors shown here come from a young woman in good health. The CDR3 runs from the conserved cysteine through the conserved F or W. Each record gives: V gene, clone size, J gene, D gene, CDR3 DNA, CDR3 protein. A D gene is named only where the DNA matches it firmly. The size entry is marked missing in some rows and otherwise reads once, few, many or a size class.

>TRBV14|many|TRBJ2-4|TRBD2
TGTGCCAGCAGCCACCTCGCGGGAGAAAACATTCAGTACTTC
CASSHLAGENIQYF
>TRBV28|-|TRBJ2-1|TRBD1
TGTGACAGCACCCAGGGACAGGGTGGGTCCAATGAGCAGTTCTTC
CDSTQGQGGSNEQFF
>TRBV5-1|-|TRBJ2-7|-
TGCGCCAGCAGCCCGACTAGGGGGTCCTACGAGCAGTACTTC
CASSPTRGSYEQYF
>TRBV12-3/TRBV12-4|few|TRBJ1-4|-
TGTGCCAGCAGTTTACGGCAGTATAATGAAAAACTGTTTTTT
CASSLRQYNEKLFF
>TRBV10-3|-|TRBJ1-6|-
TGTGCCATCACCGAGCAAACCGCGGGTAATTCACCCCTCCACTTT
CAITEQTAGNSPLHF
>TRBV5-5|few|TRBJ1-1|-
TGTGCCAGCAGCTCCTTCGACGGGAGTTTGACTGAAGCTTTCTTT
CASSSFDGSLTEAFF
>TRBV6-1|-|TRBJ1-5|-
TGTGCCAGCGAAGACAGGACCTGGAATCAGCCCCAGCATTTT
CASEDRTWNQPQHF
>TRBV10-3|many|TRBJ2-5|TRBD2
TGTGCCATCAGTGATAGCGGGGGCCAAGAGACCCAGTACTTC
CAISDSGGQETQYF
>TRBV2|-|TRBJ2-2|TRBD2
TGTGCCAGCAGTGGAAACTTAGGGACTAGCGGGAGTTGGGATACCGGGGAGCTGTTTTTT
CASSGNLGTSGSWDTGELFF
>TRBV10-3|many|TRBJ2-1|TRBD2
TGTGCCATCAGTGAATTAATAGCGGGGGTTGACAATGAGCAGTTCTTC
CAISELIAGVDNEQFF
>TRBV10-3|many|TRBJ1-2|-
TGTGCCATCAGTGAGCCTCGGACCCGGGGCTATGGCTACACCTTC
CAISEPRTRGYGYTF
>TRBV24-1|many|TRBJ2-1|-
TGTGCCACCAGTGATTTCCGTGCAGACCCCTACAATGAGCAGTTCTTC
CATSDFRADPYNEQFF
>TRBV15|few|TRBJ1-1|-
TGTGCCACCCGCGAGGGAGGCCGCACTGAAGCTTTCTTT
CATREGGRTEAFF
>TRBV28|-|TRBJ2-7|TRBD2
TGTGCCAGCAGCCTCAGCGGAGCGGGAGGCCTCTACGAGCAGTACTTC
CASSLSGAGGLYEQYF
>TRBV2|-|TRBJ2-5|TRBD1
TGTGCCAGCAGGGGGGACAGGGAGTTTTCGGAGACCCAGTACTTC
CASRGDREFSETQYF
>TRBV5-1|many|TRBJ1-4|TRBD1
TGCGCCAGCAGCCGAGGACAGGGCGTTCAGGAAAAACTGTTTTTT
CASSRGQGVQEKLFF
>TRBV5-1|few|TRBJ1-6|-
TGCGCCAGCAAAGTAAACAGCGGGAGTTCACCCCTCCACTTT
CASKVNSGSSPLHF
>TRBV7-8|few|TRBJ2-2|TRBD2
TGTGCCAGCAGCCCATTGGTTGGGGGGGCGAACACCGGGGAGCTGTTTTTT
CASSPLVGGANTGELFF
>TRBV3-1|few|TRBJ2-2|-
TGTGCCAGCAGTCCACAGGCAACGAACACCGGGGAGCTGTTTTTT
CASSPQATNTGELFF
>TRBV25-1|few|TRBJ2-7|TRBD1
TGTGCCAGCAGTGCGGGACAGGGGGCGCGACACGAGCAGTACTTC
CASSAGQGARHEQYF
>TRBV6-5|-|TRBJ2-7|TRBD2
TGTGCCTCCGGGGGGGGGACCTACGAGCAGTACTTC
CASGGGTYEQYF
>TRBV7-9|-|TRBJ2-1|-
TGTGCCAGCAGCTTAGAGGGGCTGAATGAGCAGTTCTTC
CASSLEGLNEQFF
>TRBV20-1|many|TRBJ2-1|-
TGCAGTGCTAGAGATCAACACAATGAGCAGTTCTTC
CSARDQHNEQFF
>TRBV6-2/TRBV6-3|-|TRBJ2-1|-
TGTGCCAGCGCAAAGACCTGGGAGTCCTACAATGAGCAGTTCTTC
CASAKTWESYNEQFF
>TRBV29-1|many|TRBJ2-7|TRBD1
TGCAGCGTACCGGGACAGGGGATCTACGAGCAGTACTTC
CSVPGQGIYEQYF
>TRBV7-8|-|TRBJ2-6|TRBD1
TGTGCCAGCAGCCCAAGGACAGGGGGGGACTCTGGGGCCAACGTCCTGACTTTC
CASSPRTGGDSGANVLTF
>TRBV5-1|many|TRBJ2-5|-
TGCGCCAGCAGGGGCGAGAACCAAGAGACCCAGTACTTC
CASRGENQETQYF
>TRBV3-1|few|TRBJ1-1|-
TGTGCCAGCAGCCAAGGGGACTTCCATGGGGCTGAAGCTTTCTTT
CASSQGDFHGAEAFF
>TRBV24-1|many|TRBJ1-1|-
TGTGCCACCAGTGATTCTTTCGACAGGCCTACTGAAGCTTTCTTT
CATSDSFDRPTEAFF
>TRBV24-1|many|TRBJ2-1|TRBD1
TGTGCCACCGGGCGCTGGACAGGGGTCTACAATGAGCAGTTCTTC
CATGRWTGVYNEQFF
>TRBV12-3/TRBV12-4|many|TRBJ2-1|-
TGTGCCAGCAGCCCCGACAATGAGCAGTTCTTC
CASSPDNEQFF
>TRBV20-1|-|TRBJ2-1|-
TGCAGTGCTATCCGGGACTCCATCCGCTCCTACAATGAGCAGTTCTTC
CSAIRDSIRSYNEQFF
>TRBV20-1|many|TRBJ1-5|-
TGCAGTGCTATCATACAGGATCAGCCCCAGCATTTT
CSAIIQDQPQHF
>TRBV3-1|many|TRBJ1-3|-
TGTGCCAGCAGCCGGGGACGGTACTCTGGAAACACCATATATTTT
CASSRGRYSGNTIYF
>TRBV7-3|-|TRBJ2-1|-
TGTGCCAGCAGCTTAGGTTCGGGGACGCGTGAGCAGTTCTTC
CASSLGSGTREQFF
>TRBV20-1|few|TRBJ2-2|TRBD1
TGCAGTGCTAGAGGCCCCCCAGGGGGCAACACCGGGGAGCTGTTTTTT
CSARGPPGGNTGELFF
>TRBV5-1|-|TRBJ2-5|TRBD2
TGCGCCAGCAGCTCCCGATTAGCGGGGCAAGAGACCCAGTACTTC
CASSSRLAGQETQYF
>TRBV4-1|many|TRBJ2-1|-
TGCGCCAGCAGCCAAGGCCAAGAATACAATGAGCAGTTCTTC
CASSQGQEYNEQFF
>TRBV20-1|few|TRBJ2-5|-
TGCAGTGCTAGGTCGGGAACGGAGGGTGGGACCCAGTACTTC
CSARSGTEGGTQYF